This passage covers 26 T cell receptor beta chains from one sample sequenced in a study of cytomegalovirus exposure and HLA in healthy donors. Both 60 Vbeta primers and 13 Jbeta primers went into the PCR. TCRdb's copy holds only in-frame clones and misses some; the assay was immunoSEQ multiplex PCR. Of 150,000 to 200,000 clones listed, roughly 80% are singletons. Sequenced input: PBMCs. The receptors come from a man between 18 and 35 years old in good health and CMV-seropositive.

The chain links TRBV5-4 to TRBJ1-2, with 8 bases matching TRBD1. CDR1 is SGHNT, CDR2 YYREEE, per germline (reference sequence). The CDR3 length is 14 residues. V was clipped by 4 bases and J by 4 bases; unmatched bases: 6. The CDR3 spells CASSPDRDAYGYTF. The CDR3 coding sequence is TGTGCCAGCAGCCCGGACAGGGACGCCTATGGCTACACCTTC.

The rearrangement uses TRBV19 and TRBJ1-4, with no clear D. The germline V gene encodes CDR1 LNHDA and CDR2 SQIVND (reference sequence). The CDR3 extends over 15 amino acids. V lost 5 bases, J lost 1 base, and 11 bases lay in between. The CDR3 region is CASSLARVTNEKLFF. CDR3 DNA: TGTGCCAGTAGTTTGGCTCGGGTAACTAATGAAAAACTGTTTTTT.

The chain uses TRBV7-9 and TRBJ2-2, with 15 bases identical to TRBD2. Trimming at V came to 4 bases and at J to 9 bases, leaving 6 bases not matched to a gene. Germline CDR1 is SEHNR and CDR2 is FQNEAQ (reference sequence). The CDR3 runs to 16 residues. Written as DNA, the CDR3 is TGTGCCAGCAGCTCCGGACTAGCGGGAGGGCCCAGGGAGCTGTTTTTT. Encoded protein: CASSSGLAGGPRELFF.

CDR3 nucleotides: TGTGCCAGTAGTATGGTTCCTTCGGACAGATTCAATCAGCCCCAGCATTTT. Its protein product is CASSMVPSDRFNQPQHF. This chain joins TRBV19 and TRBJ1-5; possibly TRBD1 for D (6 bases). This CDR3 region has 17 residues. Germline V gene data show CDR1 as LNHDA and CDR2 as SQIVND (reference sequence). With 3 bases removed from V and 3 bases from J, the gap between germline ends came to 18 bases.

The V gene is TRBV5-8, the J gene TRBJ2-1; D not resolved. The germline V and J ends were trimmed by 0 bases and 10 bases, with 17 bases remaining between them. Germline CDR1 reads SGHTS; CDR2 reads YDEGEE. This CDR3 is built from 15 residues. CDR3 DNA: TGTGCCAGCAGCTTGGTACGAGTCCGAGGCCAAGAGCAGTTCTTC. The encoded protein is CASSLVRVRGQEQFF.

The chain uses TRBV30 and TRBJ1-5; D remains unclear. Looked up from germline, CDR1 is GTSNPN and CDR2 is SVGIG (reference sequence). Trimming removed 2 bases at V and 4 bases at J, with 6 bases between. This CDR3 contains 12 residues. The CDR3 region has the DNA TGTGCCTGGAGTCGGAGGAATCAGCCCCAGCATTTT. Its translation is CAWSRRNQPQHF.

The rearrangement links TRBV18 to TRBJ2-7, with TRBD1 matching 8 bases. The germline gives CDR1 KGHSH, CDR2 LQKENI. CDR3 length: 16 amino acids. The trim removed 6 bases at V and 1 base at J, leaving 11 bases unmatched. The CDR3 loop is CASSEPGTGNSYEQYF. The CDR3 DNA is TGTGCCAGCTCGGAACCCGGGACAGGAAATTCCTACGAGCAGTACTTC.

V usage is TRBV19 and J usage is TRBJ2-7, with D perhaps matching TRBD2 (5 bases). Germline V lookup: CDR1 LNHDA, CDR2 SQIVND (reference sequence). This CDR3 is built from 13 residues. The V end was cut by 3 bases, the J end by 2 bases, with 8 bases between. In DNA form, the CDR3 reads TGTGCCAGTAGTATGGGAGCCGCCTACGAGCAGTACTTC. Translating it yields CASSMGAAYEQYF.

The rearrangement uses TRBV29-1 and TRBJ2-7; 9 positions match TRBD2. Looked up from germline, CDR1 is SQVTM and CDR2 is ANQGSEA. The CDR3 sequence is 13 residues long. With V trimmed by 4 bases and J by 6 bases, 7 bases remained unmatched. The CDR3 DNA reads TGCAGCGTTGGGGGTGCGGGAGGGCTCGAGCAGTACTTC. Its protein product is CSVGGAGGLEQYF.

The J gene is TRBJ1-1, the V gene TRBV27; D possibly corresponds to TRBD1 (6 bases). Germline values: CDR1 MNHEY, CDR2 SMNVEV (reference sequence). CDR3 length: 11 residues. With 7 bases removed from V and 10 bases from J, the gap between germline ends came to 13 bases. The CDR3 reads CASTIGQRAFF. The CDR3 DNA reads as TGTGCCAGCACCATAGGACAGAGAGCTTTCTTT.

The chain joins TRBV28 to TRBJ1-5; D is ambiguous. The ends were cut back, 3 bases at V and 6 bases at J, with 12 bases in the middle. Germline V lookup: CDR1 MDHEN, CDR2 SYDVKM. This CDR3 has 14 residues. The CDR3 bases are TGTGCCAGCAGTTTTAATCCGGGAAGTCAGCCCCAGCATTTT. Residues: CASSFNPGSQPQHF.

This chain joins TRBV14 and TRBJ2-1; TRBD1 matches 7 bases. The junction had 5 bases not matched to a gene; V was cut back by 5 bases and J by 4 bases. CDR3 length: 14 residues. Germline CDR1 reads SGHDN; CDR2 reads FVKESK. The CDR3 DNA reads as TGTGCCAGCAGCTTCCCGGGACAGTACAATGAGCAGTTCTTC. This translates into CASSFPGQYNEQFF. The variable domain in full, with the rest retrieved from reference TRBV14 and TRBJ2-1, is EAGVTQFPSHSVIEKGQTVTLRCDPISGHDNLYWYRRVMGKEIKFLLHFVKESKQDESGMPNNRFLAERTGGTYSTLKVQPAELEDSGVYFCASSFPGQYNEQFFGPGTRLTVL.

This clone was observed a handful of times. The chain joins TRBV2 to TRBJ2-3, with D possibly TRBD1 on 6 matching bases. Per germline, CDR1 SNHLY and CDR2 FYNNEI. The CDR3 sequence is 16 residues long. With 6 bases removed from V and 0 bases from J, the gap between germline ends came to 16 bases. This chain's CDR3 is CASRMDRITSTDTQYF. DNA of the CDR3: TGTGCCAGCAGGATGGACAGAATTACTAGCACAGATACGCAGTATTTT.

V and J are TRBV28 and TRBJ2-7; 7 bases agree with TRBD2. Germline V gives CDR1 MDHEN, CDR2 SYDVKM. With V trimmed by 5 bases and J by 7 bases, 8 bases remained unmatched. The CDR3 has 13 amino acids. The CDR3 loop reads CASSVLAPGEQYF. The CDR3 DNA reads as TGTGCCAGCAGTGTACTAGCGCCGGGGGAGCAGTACTTC.

The rearrangement joins TRBV13 to TRBJ1-2; possible D gene TRBD1, 5 bases. Germline V gives CDR1 PRHDT, CDR2 FYEKMQ (reference sequence). The CDR3 length is 15 residues. Trimming took 5 bases from V and 7 from J, leaving 20 bases between them. CDR3 nucleotides: TGTGCCAGCAGCCCCGGGGGGGGGACTCCTAGTGGCTACACCTTC. Its translation is CASSPGGGTPSGYTF.

This clone turned up a few times. The chain carries TRBV2 and TRBJ2-1; D is perhaps TRBD2 (5 bases). The CDR3 has 16 amino acids. The germline V gene encodes CDR1 SNHLY and CDR2 FYNNEI. Trimming stripped 1 base from V and 0 bases from J, with 10 bases between. The CDR3 reads CASSEDGIRSYNEQFF. The CDR3 region has the DNA TGTGCCAGCAGTGAAGACGGGATCCGCTCCTACAATGAGCAGTTCTTC. Filled out from reference TRBV2 and TRBJ2-1, the complete variable domain reads EPEVTQTPSHQVTQMGQEVILRCVPISNHLYFYWYRQILGQKVEFLVSFYNNEISEKSEIFDDQFSVERPDGSNFTLKIRSTKLEDSAMYFCASSEDGIRSYNEQFFGPGTRLTVL.

This chain connects TRBV29-1 to TRBJ2-5, with D possibly matching TRBD2 (6 bases). The V end was cut by 4 bases, the J end by 5 bases, with 20 bases between. The V gene's germline CDR1 is SQVTM and CDR2 ANQGSEA. The CDR3 totals 15 residues. The CDR3 sequence is CSVGGGNSPGETQYF. The CDR3 DNA reads TGCAGCGTTGGTGGGGGGAATTCCCCCGGGGAGACCCAGTACTTC.

This chain joins TRBV7-2 and TRBJ2-3; D uncertain. V lost 8 bases and J 0 bases, leaving 18 bases between the germline ends. From germline, CDR1 is SGHTA and CDR2 FQGNSA. The CDR3 loop spans 16 amino acids. The CDR3 protein is CASSRGGHLSTDTQYF. CDR3 coding DNA: TGTGCCAGCTCACGAGGCGGTCACCTAAGCACAGATACGCAGTATTTT.

The chain recombines TRBV5-6 with TRBJ2-4; D ambiguous. V lost 7 bases, J lost 0 bases, and 17 bases lay in between. The germline gives CDR1 SGHDT, CDR2 YYEEEE. The CDR3 runs 16 residues. CDR3 nucleotide sequence: TGTGCCAGCCGACAAAGGCGCGCACTAGCCAAAAACATTCAGTACTTC. It specifies CASRQRRALAKNIQYF.

This clone appeared once. The chain is built from TRBV4-1 and TRBJ1-2; perhaps TRBD1 as D (6 bases). The CDR3 consists of 16 residues. V lost 3 bases and J 8 bases, leaving 22 bases between the germline ends. The germline gives CDR1 MGHRA, CDR2 YSYEKL. The CDR3 bases are TGCGCCAGCAGCCATTTCCTCCCCCCGGGACACCAAGGCTACACCTTC. It translates to CASSHFLPPGHQGYTF.

This clone was recorded only once. This sequence joins TRBV4-1 and TRBJ2-5; 8 positions agree with TRBD2. This CDR3 region has 15 residues. The germline gives CDR1 MGHRA, CDR2 YSYEKL. The ends lost 3 bases at V and 5 bases at J; junction bases unmatched: 8. The CDR3 sequence is CASSQAGTRWETQYF. In nucleotides, the CDR3 is TGCGCCAGCAGCCAGGCAGGGACTAGGTGGGAGACCCAGTACTTC.

J is TRBJ1-2 and V is TRBV7-9; 7 positions agree with TRBD1. V trimming: 1 base; J trimming: 7 bases; junction bases outside the gene matches: 6. The CDR3 contains 14 residues. CDR1 is SEHNR, CDR2 FQNEAQ, per germline (reference sequence). The CDR3 loop reads CASSLGTGESGYTF. In nucleotides, the CDR3 is TGTGCCAGCAGCTTAGGAACAGGGGAAAGTGGCTACACCTTC. Supplemented by reference TRBV7-9 and TRBJ1-2, the full variable domain reads DTGVSQNPRHKITKRGQNVTFRCDPISEHNRLYWYRQTLGQGPEFLTYFQNEAQLEKSRLLSDRFSAERPKGSFSTLEIQRTEQGDSAMYLCASSLGTGESGYTFGSGTRLTVV.

The genes are TRBV5-4 and TRBJ1-4; possibly TRBD1 for D (6 bases). The CDR3 totals 14 residues. The ends were cut back, 0 bases at V and 7 bases at J, with 10 bases in the middle. Germline CDR1 is SGHNT and CDR2 is YYREEE (reference sequence). The CDR3 region is CASSLDGTFEKLFF. In nucleotides, the CDR3 is TGTGCCAGCAGCTTGGACGGGACATTTGAAAAACTGTTTTTT.

CDR3 in DNA: TGTGCCAGCAGCCCCGGACAGGGTGTAGAAGCTTTCTTT. Its protein product is CASSPGQGVEAFF. The gene calls are TRBV5-4 and TRBJ1-1, with TRBD1 identical over 8 bases. V shed 4 bases and J 8 bases; nucleotides not matched to a gene: 7. This CDR3 is 13 amino acids long. Germline V gives CDR1 SGHNT, CDR2 YYREEE (reference sequence).

The chain uses TRBV5-1 and TRBJ2-3; a weak D match, TRBD1 (6 bases). V dropped 8 bases and J dropped 0 bases, with 28 bases sitting between them. Germline V gene data show CDR1 as SGHRS and CDR2 as YFSETQ. The length of the CDR3 is 19 residues. The DNA of the CDR3 is TGCGCCAGTCACCAATCCTTGGGCCTTGGGGGCCTTAGCACAGATACGCAGTATTTT. This encodes CASHQSLGLGGLSTDTQYF. The variable domain in full, completed from reference TRBV5-1 and TRBJ2-3, reads KAGVTQTPRYLIKTRGQQVTLSCSPISGHRSVSWYQQTPGQGLQFLFEYFSETQRNKGNFPGRFSGRQFSNSRSEMNVSTLELGDSALYLCASHQSLGLGGLSTDTQYFGPGTRLTVL.

V gene TRBV29-1 combines with J gene TRBJ2-3; 7 bases match TRBD1. From germline, CDR1 is SQVTM and CDR2 ANQGSEA. The V segment lost 2 bases and the J segment 2 bases; nucleotides outside the gene matches: 10. This CDR3 comprises 16 residues. The CDR3 coding sequence is TGCAGCGTTGAAATGGATAGACAGGGCCCCACAGATACGCAGTATTTT. Its translation is CSVEMDRQGPTDTQYF.